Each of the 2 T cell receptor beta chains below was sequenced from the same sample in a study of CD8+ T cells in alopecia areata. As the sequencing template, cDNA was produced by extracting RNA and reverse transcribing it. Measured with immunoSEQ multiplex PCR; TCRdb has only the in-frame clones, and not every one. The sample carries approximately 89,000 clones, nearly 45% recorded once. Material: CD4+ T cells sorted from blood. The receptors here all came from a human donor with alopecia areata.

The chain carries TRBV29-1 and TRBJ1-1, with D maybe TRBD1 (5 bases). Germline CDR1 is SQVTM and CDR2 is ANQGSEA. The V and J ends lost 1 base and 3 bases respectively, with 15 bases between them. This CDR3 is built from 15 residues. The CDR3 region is CSVEGLKGRDTEAFF. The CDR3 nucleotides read TGCAGCGTTGAAGGTCTGAAGGGGCGGGACACTGAAGCTTTCTTT.

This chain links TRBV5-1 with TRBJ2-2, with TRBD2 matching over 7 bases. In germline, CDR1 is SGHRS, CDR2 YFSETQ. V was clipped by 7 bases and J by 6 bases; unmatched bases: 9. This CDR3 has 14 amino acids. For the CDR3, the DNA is TGCGCCAGCCACCTCACGGCGGGGGCCGGGGAGCTGTTTTTT. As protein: CASHLTAGAGELFF.